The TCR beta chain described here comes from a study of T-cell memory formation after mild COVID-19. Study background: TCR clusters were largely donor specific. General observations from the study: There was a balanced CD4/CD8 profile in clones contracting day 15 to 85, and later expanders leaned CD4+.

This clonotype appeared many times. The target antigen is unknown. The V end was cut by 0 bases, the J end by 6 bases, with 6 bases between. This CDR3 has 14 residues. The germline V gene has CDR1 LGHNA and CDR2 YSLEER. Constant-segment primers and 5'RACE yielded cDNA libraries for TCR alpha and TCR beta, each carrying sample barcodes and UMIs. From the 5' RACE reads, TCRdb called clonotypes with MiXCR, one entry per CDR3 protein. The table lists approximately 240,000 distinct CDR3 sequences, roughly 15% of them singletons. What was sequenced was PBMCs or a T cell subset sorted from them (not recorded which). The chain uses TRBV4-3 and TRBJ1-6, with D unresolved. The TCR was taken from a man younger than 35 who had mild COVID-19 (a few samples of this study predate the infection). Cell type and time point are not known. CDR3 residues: CASSQEIRNSPLHF. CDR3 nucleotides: TGCGCCAGCAGCCAAGAAATCCGTAATTCACCCCTCCACTTT.